This entry describes one T cell receptor (beta chain). The authors' processing: Using reference gene primer amplification, nucleated cell counts were estimated. Profiled with immunoSEQ multiplex PCR; TCRdb holds only in-frame clones, not every one. Clonal size and the V and J genes are those of that table, whereas D and trimming came from the DNA. The data contain approximately 290,000 clones, about 85% of them singletons. This sample was included in a study of blood T cell repertoires in COVID-19. Germline V lookup: CDR1 SGHRS, CDR2 YFSETQ. The CDR3 length is 14 residues. V shed 0 bases, J shed 5 bases, and the junction held 3 bases outside the gene matches.

Sequencing was done on a sample of peripheral blood. The clonotype originates from a man younger than 35 with active or convalescent COVID-19. The genes are TRBV5-1 and TRBJ2-3, with 7 bases fitting TRBD1. CDR3 loop: CASSLEGAGDTQYF. Written as DNA, the CDR3 is TGCGCCAGCAGCTTGGAGGGGGCTGGAGATACGCAGTATTTT. The whole variable domain, remainder taken from reference TRBV5-1 and TRBJ2-3, is KAGVTQTPRYLIKTRGQQVTLSCSPISGHRSVSWYQQTPGQGLQFLFEYFSETQRNKGNFPGRFSGRQFSNSRSEMNVSTLELGDSALYLCASSLEGAGDTQYFGPGTRLTVL.